This entry lists 3 T cell receptor beta chains sequenced from one sample in a study of regulatory T cells in long-lasting Graves disease. As to time point: newly diagnosed GD, antithyroid drugs for less than 3 months. Preparation of the TCR library used RNA extracted from PBMCs. Libraries of TCR beta came from iRepertoire HTBI primers plus Arm-PCR of CDR3 regions. TCRdb re-derived calls from the multiplex PCR reads in MiXCR, one entry per CDR3 protein. The table shows 350,000 to 500,000 distinct CDR3 sequences, with about 16% occurring only once. The same sample was also used in a study of T cells in Graves' hyperthyroidism and ophthalmopathy.

Specimen: peripheral blood mononuclear cells (PBMCs), collected at new diagnosis, from a patient treated with antithyroid drugs. The receptors shown here come from a young woman with Graves disease.

This clonotype was recorded at least ten times. This chain uses TRBV20-1 with TRBJ2-3; TRBD1 or TRBD2 may be the D gene (5 bases each). The closer fit of TRBJ2-1 to the DNA end suggests the J call may be wrong. CDR3 length: 14 residues. Germline CDR1 reads DFQATT; CDR2 reads SNEGSKA (reference sequence). CDR3 amino acids: CSAGEQRGTNEQFF. The CDR3 coding sequence is TGCAGTGCTGGTGAGCAGCGAGGGACCAATGAGCAGTTCTTC.

This clonotype turned up a few times. The chain is built from TRBV5-5 and TRBJ1-4; 8 bases are shared with TRBD1. CDR3 size: 16 residues. V shed 4 bases and J 7 bases; nucleotides not matched to a gene: 12. Germline V gene lookup returns CDR1 SGHKS and CDR2 YYEKEE (reference sequence). CDR3 bases: TGTGCCAGCAGCGCAGGGACAGGCGGGGGAATTGAAAAACTGTTTTTT. Its translation is CASSAGTGGGIEKLFF.

The sample holds many counts of this clonotype. The CDR3 region has the DNA TGTGCCAGCAGCCAAGCGGGGCCTTATGGCTACACCTTC. Translating gives CASSQAGPYGYTF. This chain links TRBV3-1 with TRBJ1-2; D is possibly TRBD1 (5 bases). The length of the CDR3 is 13 residues. V lost 1 base and J 5 bases, leaving 8 bases between the germline ends. Germline-derived CDR1 and CDR2 are LGHDT and YNNKEL (reference sequence).